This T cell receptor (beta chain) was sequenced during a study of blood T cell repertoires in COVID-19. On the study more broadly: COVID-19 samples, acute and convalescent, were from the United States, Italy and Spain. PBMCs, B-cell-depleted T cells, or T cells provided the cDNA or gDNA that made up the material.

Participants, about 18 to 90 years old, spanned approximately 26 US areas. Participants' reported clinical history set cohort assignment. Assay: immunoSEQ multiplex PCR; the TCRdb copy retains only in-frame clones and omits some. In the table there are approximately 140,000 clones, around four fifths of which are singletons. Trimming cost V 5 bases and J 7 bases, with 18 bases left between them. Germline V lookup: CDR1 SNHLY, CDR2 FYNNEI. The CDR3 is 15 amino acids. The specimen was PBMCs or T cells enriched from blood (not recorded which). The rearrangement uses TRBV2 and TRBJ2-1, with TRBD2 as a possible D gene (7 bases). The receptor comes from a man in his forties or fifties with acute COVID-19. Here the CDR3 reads CASSLKRGGGNEQFF. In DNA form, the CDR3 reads TGTGCCAGCAGTTTGAAGCGGGGAGGGGGGAATGAGCAGTTCTTC.